A selection of T cell receptor beta chains follows, all from one sample in a study of cytomegalovirus exposure and HLA in healthy donors. The method was immunoSEQ multiplex PCR; TCRdb's version includes in-frame clones alone and lacks a portion of them. This sample has 100,000 to 150,000 clones, with 8% to 11% found just once. Sequences were obtained from PBMCs. All receptors derive from a young woman in good health and CMV-seropositive. CDR3s include the opening cysteine and the closing phenylalanine or tryptophan. Each record gives: D gene, J gene, CDR3 length, V gene, clone size, CDR3 protein, CDR3 DNA. D genes are given only for firm matches. Clone size is given for some rows only: seen once, a few or many times, or a class if the clone is expanded.

d_call: -; j_call: TRBJ2-7; cdr3_length: 18; v_call: TRBV5-6; clone_size: -; cdr3_aa: CASSLGRLPPTATYEQYF; cdr3_nt: TGTGCCAGCAGCTTGGGCCGACTACCGCCTACCGCTACCTACGAGCAGTACTTC
d_call: TRBD2; j_call: TRBJ2-5; cdr3_length: 13; v_call: TRBV30; clone_size: few; cdr3_aa: CAWRPGLAETQYF; cdr3_nt: TGTGCCTGGAGACCGGGACTAGCGGAGACCCAGTACTTC
d_call: TRBD2; j_call: TRBJ2-1; cdr3_length: 15; v_call: TRBV27; clone_size: -; cdr3_aa: CASSSTSGTTVEQFF; cdr3_nt: TGTGCCAGCAGTTCGACTAGCGGGACCACAGTTGAGCAGTTCTTC
d_call: -; j_call: TRBJ1-1; cdr3_length: 15; v_call: TRBV6-1; clone_size: -; cdr3_aa: CASSEAALLNTEAFF; cdr3_nt: TGTGCCAGCAGTGAAGCGGCCCTGTTGAATACTGAAGCTTTCTTT
d_call: -; j_call: TRBJ1-1; cdr3_length: 13; v_call: TRBV6-5; clone_size: few; cdr3_aa: CASSRTVGPEAFF; cdr3_nt: TGTGCCAGCAGCCGGACAGTCGGACCTGAAGCTTTCTTT
d_call: TRBD2; j_call: TRBJ2-1; cdr3_length: 21; v_call: TRBV4-1; clone_size: -; cdr3_aa: CASSPKAGTSLFLSSYNEQFF; cdr3_nt: TGCGCCAGCAGCCCGAAAGCCGGGACTAGCTTATTCCTCAGCTCCTACAATGAGCAGTTCTTC
d_call: TRBD2; j_call: TRBJ2-7; cdr3_length: 19; v_call: TRBV7-2; clone_size: few; cdr3_aa: CASSSYPGTSGGSSYEQYF; cdr3_nt: TGTGCCAGCAGCTCCTATCCCGGGACTAGCGGGGGGAGCTCCTACGAGCAGTACTTC
d_call: -; j_call: TRBJ1-5; cdr3_length: 15; v_call: TRBV9; clone_size: few; cdr3_aa: CASSVDSNFNQPQHF; cdr3_nt: TGTGCCAGCAGCGTGGACAGCAATTTCAATCAGCCCCAGCATTTT
d_call: TRBD2; j_call: TRBJ2-1; cdr3_length: 12; v_call: TRBV30; clone_size: few; cdr3_aa: CAIDRGGNEQFF; cdr3_nt: TGTGCCATAGACCGGGGGGGGAATGAGCAGTTCTTC
d_call: TRBD1; j_call: TRBJ1-2; cdr3_length: 11; v_call: TRBV7-9; clone_size: many; cdr3_aa: CAIQGLAGYTF; cdr3_nt: TGTGCCATACAGGGGCTTGCTGGCTACACCTTC
d_call: TRBD2; j_call: TRBJ2-7; cdr3_length: 15; v_call: TRBV27; clone_size: few; cdr3_aa: CASSLSSGRSYEQYF; cdr3_nt: TGTGCCAGCAGTTTGTCTAGCGGGAGATCCTACGAGCAGTACTTC
d_call: TRBD2; j_call: TRBJ2-5; cdr3_length: 16; v_call: TRBV11-1; clone_size: -; cdr3_aa: CASSLLGLAGGETQYF; cdr3_nt: TGTGCCAGCAGCCTCCTAGGGCTAGCGGGAGGGGAGACCCAGTACTTC
d_call: TRBD2; j_call: TRBJ2-1; cdr3_length: 14; v_call: TRBV19; clone_size: -; cdr3_aa: CASTWLAGGNEQFF; cdr3_nt: TGTGCCAGTACGTGGTTAGCGGGAGGAAATGAGCAGTTCTTC
d_call: -; j_call: TRBJ2-1; cdr3_length: 17; v_call: TRBV15; clone_size: -; cdr3_aa: CATSREGARGSYNEQFF; cdr3_nt: TGTGCCACCAGCAGAGAGGGAGCCAGAGGGAGCTACAATGAGCAGTTCTTC
d_call: TRBD1; j_call: TRBJ1-5; cdr3_length: 15; v_call: TRBV27; clone_size: -; cdr3_aa: CASRIGTGGNQPQHF; cdr3_nt: TGTGCCAGCAGAATCGGGACAGGGGGCAACCAGCCCCAGCATTTT
d_call: TRBD1; j_call: TRBJ2-3; cdr3_length: 15; v_call: TRBV28; clone_size: -; cdr3_aa: CASSPRDRGPDTQYF; cdr3_nt: TGTGCCAGCAGTCCCCGGGACAGGGGACCAGATACGCAGTATTTT
d_call: -; j_call: TRBJ2-1; cdr3_length: 10; v_call: TRBV9; clone_size: -; cdr3_aa: CASGDNEQFF; cdr3_nt: TGTGCCAGCGGAGACAATGAGCAGTTCTTC
d_call: -; j_call: TRBJ2-7; cdr3_length: 12; v_call: TRBV28; clone_size: few; cdr3_aa: CASSPPRREQYF; cdr3_nt: TGTGCCAGCAGTCCCCCTAGGCGGGAGCAGTACTTC
d_call: -; j_call: TRBJ2-5; cdr3_length: 11; v_call: TRBV5-6; clone_size: -; cdr3_aa: CASSPEETQYF; cdr3_nt: TGTGCCAGCAGCCCCGAAGAGACCCAGTACTTC
d_call: -; j_call: TRBJ1-4; cdr3_length: 16; v_call: TRBV5-1; clone_size: -; cdr3_aa: CASSLAAGAGDEKLFF; cdr3_nt: TGCGCCAGCAGCTTGGCCGCAGGGGCCGGGGACGAAAAACTGTTTTTT
d_call: TRBD2; j_call: TRBJ2-5; cdr3_length: 16; v_call: TRBV5-5; clone_size: -; cdr3_aa: CASSLGELAGEETQYF; cdr3_nt: TGTGCCAGCAGCTTGGGAGAACTAGCGGGCGAAGAGACCCAGTACTTC
d_call: TRBD2; j_call: TRBJ2-7; cdr3_length: 15; v_call: TRBV10-3; clone_size: -; cdr3_aa: CAISEELAGVYEQYF; cdr3_nt: TGTGCCATCAGTGAGGAACTAGCGGGAGTATACGAGCAGTACTTC
d_call: TRBD2; j_call: TRBJ2-6; cdr3_length: 19; v_call: TRBV18; clone_size: few; cdr3_aa: CASSRYTPSGTTGANVLTF; cdr3_nt: TGTGCCAGCTCGCGTTATACTCCTAGCGGGACCACTGGCGCCAACGTCCTGACTTTC
d_call: -; j_call: TRBJ2-3; cdr3_length: 13; v_call: TRBV2; clone_size: -; cdr3_aa: CASTDFTTDTQYF; cdr3_nt: TGTGCCAGCACGGACTTTACCACAGATACGCAGTATTTT
d_call: TRBD2; j_call: TRBJ2-3; cdr3_length: 16; v_call: TRBV4-1; clone_size: few; cdr3_aa: CASSPGLAGGRDTQYF; cdr3_nt: TGCGCCAGCAGCCCCGGACTAGCGGGAGGAAGAGATACGCAGTATTTT
d_call: -; j_call: TRBJ1-5; cdr3_length: 14; v_call: TRBV4-1; clone_size: -; cdr3_aa: CASSQVGSNQPQHF; cdr3_nt: TGCGCCAGCAGCCAAGTGGGCAGCAATCAGCCCCAGCATTTT
d_call: TRBD2; j_call: TRBJ2-3; cdr3_length: 14; v_call: TRBV11-2; clone_size: -; cdr3_aa: CASRVAGVTDTQYF; cdr3_nt: TGTGCCAGCAGAGTAGCGGGGGTCACAGATACGCAGTATTTT
d_call: -; j_call: TRBJ1-5; cdr3_length: 13; v_call: TRBV2; clone_size: -; cdr3_aa: CASSEGTNQPQHF; cdr3_nt: TGTGCCAGCAGTGAAGGGACTAATCAGCCCCAGCATTTT
d_call: TRBD1; j_call: TRBJ1-2; cdr3_length: 15; v_call: TRBV11-3; clone_size: many; cdr3_aa: CASSFERDRDYGYTF; cdr3_nt: TGTGCCAGCAGCTTCGAGAGGGACAGGGATTACGGCTACACCTTC
d_call: -; j_call: TRBJ2-3; cdr3_length: 12; v_call: TRBV2; clone_size: few; cdr3_aa: CASLENTDTQYF; cdr3_nt: TGTGCCAGCCTAGAAAACACAGATACGCAGTATTTT
d_call: TRBD2; j_call: TRBJ2-7; cdr3_length: 14; v_call: TRBV5-6; clone_size: -; cdr3_aa: CASTSSGNSYEQYF; cdr3_nt: TGTGCCAGTACGTCTAGCGGGAACTCCTACGAGCAGTACTTC
d_call: TRBD1; j_call: TRBJ1-2; cdr3_length: 15; v_call: TRBV6-1; clone_size: few; cdr3_aa: CASSPDRGVGYGYTF; cdr3_nt: TGTGCCAGCAGCCCGGACAGGGGGGTTGGCTATGGCTACACCTTC
d_call: TRBD1; j_call: TRBJ1-2; cdr3_length: 13; v_call: TRBV28; clone_size: few; cdr3_aa: CASSSTGTAGYTF; cdr3_nt: TGTGCCAGCAGCTCGACAGGGACTGCTGGCTACACCTTC
d_call: TRBD1; j_call: TRBJ2-7; cdr3_length: 15; v_call: TRBV6-5; clone_size: few; cdr3_aa: CASSYTRDRGYEQYF; cdr3_nt: TGTGCCAGCAGTTACACCCGGGACAGGGGCTACGAGCAGTACTTC
d_call: -; j_call: TRBJ2-7; cdr3_length: 13; v_call: TRBV28; clone_size: few; cdr3_aa: CASSWTSVHEQYF; cdr3_nt: TGTGCCAGCAGTTGGACATCTGTCCACGAGCAGTACTTC
d_call: TRBD1; j_call: TRBJ1-1; cdr3_length: 17; v_call: TRBV5-1; clone_size: -; cdr3_aa: CASSLLPTGGMNTEAFF; cdr3_nt: TGCGCCAGCAGCTTACTGCCGACAGGGGGTATGAACACTGAAGCTTTCTTT
d_call: -; j_call: TRBJ2-1; cdr3_length: 16; v_call: TRBV5-1; clone_size: -; cdr3_aa: CASSLADGDSSREQFF; cdr3_nt: TGCGCCAGCAGCTTGGCAGACGGGGATTCCTCCAGGGAGCAGTTCTTC
d_call: TRBD1; j_call: TRBJ1-2; cdr3_length: 14; v_call: TRBV2; clone_size: few; cdr3_aa: CASSYRGANYGYTF; cdr3_nt: TGTGCCAGCAGTTACAGGGGCGCTAACTATGGCTACACCTTC
d_call: -; j_call: TRBJ2-2; cdr3_length: 14; v_call: TRBV6-5; clone_size: few; cdr3_aa: CASSYGLNTGELFF; cdr3_nt: TGTGCCAGCAGTTACGGTCTAAACACCGGGGAGCTGTTTTTT
d_call: TRBD1; j_call: TRBJ2-5; cdr3_length: 13; v_call: TRBV30; clone_size: few; cdr3_aa: CAWSVGGVETQYF; cdr3_nt: TGTGCCTGGAGTGTAGGGGGCGTAGAGACCCAGTACTTC
d_call: TRBD2; j_call: TRBJ2-1; cdr3_length: 15; v_call: TRBV11-1; clone_size: -; cdr3_aa: CASSTPGLAPPEQFF; cdr3_nt: TGTGCCAGCAGCACCCCGGGACTAGCGCCCCCGGAGCAGTTCTTC
d_call: -; j_call: TRBJ2-3; cdr3_length: 12; v_call: TRBV27; clone_size: few; cdr3_aa: CASTGQGYTQYF; cdr3_nt: TGTGCCAGCACGGGTCAAGGATACACGCAGTATTTT
d_call: -; j_call: TRBJ1-5; cdr3_length: 14; v_call: TRBV7-2; clone_size: few; cdr3_aa: CASSLGHSNQPQHF; cdr3_nt: TGTGCCAGCAGCTTGGGACATAGCAATCAGCCCCAGCATTTT
d_call: -; j_call: TRBJ1-1; cdr3_length: 14; v_call: TRBV18; clone_size: few; cdr3_aa: CASSLYRENTEAFF; cdr3_nt: TGTGCCAGCTCCCTGTACCGGGAAAACACTGAAGCTTTCTTT
d_call: TRBD2; j_call: TRBJ2-7; cdr3_length: 15; v_call: TRBV27; clone_size: -; cdr3_aa: CASSLTSVTPYEQYF; cdr3_nt: TGTGCCAGCAGTCTCACTAGCGTAACCCCCTACGAGCAGTACTTC
d_call: -; j_call: TRBJ2-7; cdr3_length: 11; v_call: TRBV28; clone_size: -; cdr3_aa: CATSHSYEQYF; cdr3_nt: TGTGCCACCAGTCACTCCTACGAGCAGTACTTC
d_call: TRBD2; j_call: TRBJ2-1; cdr3_length: 15; v_call: TRBV30; clone_size: -; cdr3_aa: CAWSVRLAGVGEQFF; cdr3_nt: TGTGCCTGGAGTGTGCGGCTAGCGGGAGTGGGTGAGCAGTTCTTC
d_call: -; j_call: TRBJ1-1; cdr3_length: 14; v_call: TRBV4-1; clone_size: few; cdr3_aa: CASSQDTGFAEAFF; cdr3_nt: TGCGCCAGCAGCCAAGACACAGGGTTCGCTGAAGCTTTCTTT
d_call: TRBD2; j_call: TRBJ2-7; cdr3_length: 16; v_call: TRBV23-1; clone_size: -; cdr3_aa: CASSHSGVAGPYEQYF; cdr3_nt: TGCGCCAGCAGTCATAGTGGGGTAGCGGGCCCCTACGAGCAGTACTTC
d_call: -; j_call: TRBJ1-4; cdr3_length: 16; v_call: TRBV7-6; clone_size: few; cdr3_aa: CASSLALRATNEKLFF; cdr3_nt: TGTGCCAGCAGCTTAGCGCTGCGGGCAACTAATGAAAAACTGTTTTTT
d_call: -; j_call: TRBJ2-7; cdr3_length: 14; v_call: TRBV7-2; clone_size: few; cdr3_aa: CASSLRLVTYEQYF; cdr3_nt: TGTGCCAGCAGCCTTAGACTAGTCACCTACGAGCAGTACTTC
d_call: TRBD1; j_call: TRBJ2-7; cdr3_length: 17; v_call: TRBV6-1; clone_size: few; cdr3_aa: CASSEKGWGQGAYEQYF; cdr3_nt: TGTGCCAGCAGTGAAAAGGGTTGGGGACAGGGGGCCTACGAGCAGTACTTC
d_call: TRBD1; j_call: TRBJ2-7; cdr3_length: 12; v_call: TRBV11-3; clone_size: few; cdr3_aa: CASSKTGVEQYF; cdr3_nt: TGTGCCAGCAGCAAAACAGGGGTCGAGCAGTACTTC